One sample yielded the 29 T cell receptor beta chains listed below, sequenced in a study of T cells in localized non-small cell lung cancer. TCRdb keeps only in-frame clones here, not all; method: immunoSEQ multiplex PCR. The repertoire includes tens of thousands of clones, over 75% of them detected once, and around 16% sits in the top ten. The material was peripheral blood, obtained before any cancer treatment. Receptors originate from a male donor older than 55 with stage III squamous cell lung carcinoma.

The CDR3 nucleotides read TGTGCCAGCAGTGATACCCCGTACAATGAGCAGTTCTTC. Encoded protein: CASSDTPYNEQFF. The chain recombines TRBV6-4 with TRBJ2-1; D not certain. V lost 3 bases to trimming and J lost 4 bases, with 7 bases between them. The germline gives CDR1 MRHNA, CDR2 SNTAGT. The CDR3 spans 13 residues.

The chain is built from TRBV11-2 and TRBJ1-1, with D perhaps TRBD1 (5 bases). V was shortened by 2 bases and J by 8 bases, with 12 bases between the two germline ends. Germline CDR1 is SGHAT and CDR2 is FQNNGV. The CDR3 is 13 amino acids. For the CDR3, the DNA is TGTGCCAGCAGCTTATGGGGGGAGCAAGAAGCTTTCTTT. Its translation is CASSLWGEQEAFF.

This chain joins TRBV6-5 and TRBJ2-7; D is perhaps TRBD2 (5 bases). Looked up from germline, CDR1 is MNHEY and CDR2 is SVGAGI. The CDR3 consists of 14 residues. With 6 bases removed from V and 2 bases from J, the gap between germline ends came to 14 bases. The CDR3 DNA reads TGTGCCAGCAGGGGAGAAGGCCACCCCTACGAGCAGTACTTC. This sequence encodes CASRGEGHPYEQYF.

The J gene is TRBJ1-1, the V gene TRBV2; D perhaps matches TRBD1 (5 bases). CDR1 and CDR2 (germline): SNHLY, FYNNEI. V lost 9 bases, J lost 0 bases, and 11 bases lay in between. The CDR3 runs 13 residues. The CDR3 region is CASSRDVNTEAFF. DNA of the CDR3: TGTGCCAGTTCCAGGGATGTGAACACTGAAGCTTTCTTT.

The genes are TRBV29-1 and TRBJ1-4; D uncertain. Germline V lookup: CDR1 SQVTM, CDR2 ANQGSEA. The V gene lost 6 bases and the J gene lost 0 bases, with 8 bases spanning the gap. The length of the CDR3 is 13 residues. The CDR3 is CSVPGATNEKLFF. The CDR3 nucleotides read TGCAGCGTACCAGGCGCAACTAATGAAAAACTGTTTTTT. The full variable domain, its missing parts supplied by reference TRBV29-1 and TRBJ1-4, is SAVISQKPSRDICQRGTSLTIQCQVDSQVTMMFWYRQQPGQSLTLIATANQGSEATYESGFVIDKFPISRPNLTFSTLTVSNMSPEDSSIYLCSVPGATNEKLFFGSGTQLSVL.

This clone showed up just a few times. The chain joins TRBV5-1 to TRBJ2-3; D unclear. The CDR3 is 14 residues long. V was cut by 0 bases and J by 2 bases, with 7 bases left in between. The germline V gene has CDR1 SGHRS and CDR2 YFSETQ. As DNA, the CDR3 is TGCGCCAGCAGCTTGGACCAGGCCACAGATACGCAGTATTTT. Translating it yields CASSLDQATDTQYF.

A remark on this clone: Other nucleotide sequences in the sample specify the same CDR3. This CDR3 reads CASSSPGAGSYGYTF. CDR3 bases: TGTGCCAGCAGCTCACCGGGCGCAGGGAGCTATGGCTACACCTTC. This sequence joins TRBV7-2 and TRBJ1-2; tentative D call: TRBD1 (5 bases). This CDR3 region has 15 residues. Germline assignment: CDR1 SGHTA and CDR2 FQGNSA. V gave up 4 bases and J gave up 4 bases, with 16 bases separating them.

The chain recombines TRBV5-1 with TRBJ2-1, with 10 nucleotides matching TRBD1. J gave up 6 bases and V 0 bases, and 3 bases lay outside the gene matches. The germline gives CDR1 SGHRS, CDR2 YFSETQ. The CDR3 has 15 amino acids. CDR3 nucleotide sequence: TGCGCCAGCAGCTTGGCCAGGACAGGGGGCAATGAGCAGTTCTTC. This encodes CASSLARTGGNEQFF.

The chain couples TRBV9 to TRBJ1-2, with a possible D match to TRBD1 (6 bases). The V end was cut by 4 bases, the J end by 8 bases, with 21 bases between. CDR3 length: 15 amino acids. Looked up from germline, CDR1 is SGDLS and CDR2 is YYNGEE. This CDR3 reads CASSLSGDVPGGYTF. The CDR3 DNA follows: TGTGCCAGCAGCTTATCAGGGGATGTGCCGGGCGGCTACACCTTC.

The CDR3 nucleotides read TGTGCCAGCAGCCCGACTAGCGGGGAAGAGACCCAGTACTTC. Amino acid sequence: CASSPTSGEETQYF. This rearrangement joins TRBV7-7 to TRBJ2-5; 11 bases map to TRBD2. This CDR3 spans 14 amino acids. Germline CDR1 SSHAT, CDR2 FNYEAQ (reference sequence). The V gene end was trimmed by 5 bases and the J gene end by 3 bases; junction bases not matched to a gene: 2.

The J gene is TRBJ2-3, the V gene TRBV5-1, with D perhaps given as TRBD1 or TRBD2 (5 bases each). Trimming cost V 1 base and J 3 bases, with 18 bases left between them. CDR3 size: 17 residues. Germline V gives CDR1 SGHRS, CDR2 YFSETQ. As DNA, the CDR3 is TGCGCCAGCAGCTTGATCGGGGCCCTTTCTGGGACAGATACGCAGTATTTT. Translated, it gives CASSLIGALSGTDTQYF.

The genes are TRBV15 and TRBJ1-6; unclear D gene. Germline CDR1 and CDR2: LNHNV and YYDKDF (reference sequence). CDR3 length equals 15 residues. The ends were cut back, 1 base at V and 7 bases at J, with 11 bases in the middle. The CDR3 bases are TGTGCCACCAGCAGAGGAGAAGGGTTGAATTCACCCCTCCACTTT. The encoded protein is CATSRGEGLNSPLHF. Full variable domain (rest looked up from reference TRBV15 and TRBJ1-6): DAMVIQNPRYQVTQFGKPVTLSCSQTLNHNVMYWYQQKSSQAPKLLFHYYDKDFNNEADTPDNFQSRRPNTSFCFLDIRSPGLGDTAMYLCATSRGEGLNSPLHFGNGTRLTVT.

The chain is built from TRBV19 and TRBJ2-2, with D maybe TRBD1 (5 bases). The germline V gene encodes CDR1 LNHDA and CDR2 SQIVND (reference sequence). The V and J ends lost 3 bases and 3 bases respectively, with 8 bases between them. The CDR3 contains 14 residues. CDR3 amino acids: CASSMLTDTGELFF. Written as DNA, the CDR3 is TGTGCCAGTAGTATGTTGACAGACACCGGGGAGCTGTTTTTT.

By frequency in the sample, this clone is medium-sized. The chain combines TRBV29-1 with TRBJ1-2, with 9 bases matching TRBD1. Looked up from germline, CDR1 is SQVTM and CDR2 is ANQGSEA. Unmatched junction bases numbered 6, after V lost 5 bases and J lost 8 bases. The CDR3 contains 12 residues. The CDR3 spells CSVKTGGQGYTF. CDR3 DNA sequence: TGCAGCGTTAAAACAGGGGGCCAAGGCTACACCTTC.

The chain is built from TRBV6-1 and TRBJ2-7, with D possibly matching TRBD1 (5 bases). Germline CDR1 and CDR2: MNHNS and SASEGT. The V and J ends lost 1 base and 3 bases respectively, with 13 bases between them. CDR3 length: 15 amino acids. For the CDR3, the DNA is TGTGCCAGCAGTGAAGTTGCGACAGAGTACTACGAGCAGTACTTC. Amino acids: CASSEVATEYYEQYF.

This clone has only one observation. The chain joins TRBV4-2 to TRBJ2-5; no clear D gene. Trimming took 1 base from V and 3 from J, leaving 9 bases between them. Germline CDR1 LGHNA, CDR2 YNFKEQ. The CDR3 consists of 14 residues. CDR3 DNA: TGTGCCAGCAGCCAAGGAGGAATTGAAGAGACCCAGTACTTC. It encodes CASSQGGIEETQYF.

The chain links TRBV27 to TRBJ1-1; 10 positions agree with TRBD1. Germline V gene data show CDR1 as MNHEY and CDR2 as SMNVEV (reference sequence). The CDR3 is 14 amino acids. The junction had 4 bases not matched to a gene; V was cut back by 6 bases and J by 3 bases. The CDR3 DNA sequence: TGTGCCAGCAGGTCGGGACAGGGGTACACTGAAGCTTTCTTT. The encoded protein is CASRSGQGYTEAFF.

The rearrangement joins TRBV5-4 to TRBJ1-3; D may be TRBD1 (5 bases). Germline lookup yields CDR1 SGHNT and CDR2 YYREEE (reference sequence). The CDR3 covers 14 residues. Deletions cut 0 bases from V and 4 bases from J, with 8 bases between. The CDR3 region is CASSLGGFGNTIYF. As DNA, the CDR3 is TGTGCCAGCAGCTTGGGGGGGTTCGGAAACACCATATATTTT.

J is TRBJ1-1 and V is TRBV19; no definite D call. Germline V gene lookup returns CDR1 LNHDA and CDR2 SQIVND (reference sequence). This CDR3 is 14 amino acids long. The V end lost 1 base, the J end lost 3 bases, and 9 bases lay between the germline ends. CDR3: CASSIGALDTEAFF. CDR3 DNA sequence: TGTGCCAGTAGTATAGGGGCCTTGGACACTGAAGCTTTCTTT. The entire variable domain, with the rest obtained from reference TRBV19 and TRBJ1-1, is as follows: DGGITQSPKYLFRKEGQNVTLSCEQNLNHDAMYWYRQDPGQGLRLIYYSQIVNDFQKGDIAEGYSVSREKKESFPLTVTSAQKNPTAFYLCASSIGALDTEAFFGQGTRLTVV.

V is TRBV30 and J is TRBJ1-2, with D possibly matching TRBD1 (6 bases). CDR1 is GTSNPN and CDR2 is SVGIG in the germline V gene (reference sequence). This CDR3 has 13 amino acids. In DNA, the CDR3 is TGTGCTCTGGAGGGGGGCGCAGATCAGCGCTACACCTTC. As protein: CALEGGADQRYTF.

The V gene is TRBV5-1, the J gene TRBJ2-5; 7 positions agree with TRBD1. CDR1 and CDR2 from the germline V gene are SGHRS and YFSETQ. V lost 4 bases, J lost 3 bases, and 6 bases stayed unmatched. CDR3 length: 14 amino acids. CDR3 coding DNA: TGCGCCAGCAGCCCCGGGGACAGAAAAGAGACCCAGTACTTC. It is translated as CASSPGDRKETQYF.

The J gene is TRBJ2-7, the V gene TRBV6-5, with 10 nucleotides matching TRBD2. V trimming: 6 bases; J trimming: 2 bases; junction bases outside the gene matches: 4. This CDR3 is built from 14 residues. Germline CDR1 is MNHEY and CDR2 is SVGAGI. In DNA, the CDR3 is TGTGCCAGCAGGGCTAGCGGGAGAGCCTACGAGCAGTACTTC. Translating it yields CASRASGRAYEQYF.

The chain joins TRBV11-2 to TRBJ2-7; D uncertain. The germline V gene encodes CDR1 SGHAT and CDR2 FQNNGV. V lost 1 base, J lost 2 bases, and 0 bases lay in between. CDR3 length equals 11 residues. CDR3 nucleotide sequence: TGTGCCAGCAGCTTAGCCTACGAGCAGTACTTC. Amino acids: CASSLAYEQYF.

V and J are TRBV7-9 and TRBJ2-5; weak D call: TRBD2 (6 bases). This CDR3 is 15 amino acids long. Trimming stripped 1 base from V and 2 bases from J, with 11 bases between. CDR1 and CDR2 from the germline V gene are SEHNR and FQNEAQ (reference sequence). CDR3 DNA: TGTGCCAGCAGCTTAGGAGCGGGTACTCAAGAGACCCAGTACTTC. Translation gives CASSLGAGTQETQYF.

The V gene is TRBV7-2, the J gene TRBJ2-5; D uncertain. V was shortened by 2 bases and J by 0 bases, with 7 bases between the two germline ends. Germline-derived CDR1 and CDR2 are SGHTA and FQGNSA. This CDR3 has 14 amino acids. DNA of the CDR3: TGTGCCAGCAGCTTAAGGATGAACCAAGAGACCCAGTACTTC. Translated, it gives CASSLRMNQETQYF.

This sequence joins TRBV4-2 and TRBJ1-4; TRBD1 might be the D (6 bases). The length of the CDR3 is 14 residues. The germline V gene encodes CDR1 LGHNA and CDR2 YNFKEQ. Trimming removed 6 bases at V and 3 bases at J, with 11 bases between. CDR3: CASRGGAPNEKLFF. The CDR3 coding sequence is TGTGCCAGCAGAGGGGGGGCCCCTAATGAAAAACTGTTTTTT.

The V call is TRBV18, the J call TRBJ2-1; D ambiguous. CDR1 and CDR2 from the germline V gene are KGHSH and LQKENI. Trimming pared 8 bases from V and 1 base from J, leaving 9 bases between. The CDR3 is 13 amino acids. The CDR3 DNA follows: TGTGCCAGCCGGATGGGTTCCTACAATGAGCAGTTCTTC. As protein: CASRMGSYNEQFF.

The DNA for the CDR3 is TGCGCCAGCCGGAGAGGGATCGATTCACCCCTCCACTTT. This encodes CASRRGIDSPLHF. The chain combines TRBV5-1 with TRBJ1-6, with D unresolved. The V gene lost 7 bases and the J gene lost 8 bases, with 13 bases spanning the gap. Germline assignment: CDR1 SGHRS and CDR2 YFSETQ. The CDR3 contains 13 residues.

In DNA, the CDR3 is TGTGCCAGCAGTGAAGCGCTTCAAGCTAACTATGGCTACACCTTC. Translating it yields CASSEALQANYGYTF. The rearrangement links TRBV2 to TRBJ1-2; D unclear. V shed 0 bases and J shed 0 bases, with 8 bases lying between them. Germline-derived CDR1 and CDR2 are SNHLY and FYNNEI. CDR3 length equals 15 residues.